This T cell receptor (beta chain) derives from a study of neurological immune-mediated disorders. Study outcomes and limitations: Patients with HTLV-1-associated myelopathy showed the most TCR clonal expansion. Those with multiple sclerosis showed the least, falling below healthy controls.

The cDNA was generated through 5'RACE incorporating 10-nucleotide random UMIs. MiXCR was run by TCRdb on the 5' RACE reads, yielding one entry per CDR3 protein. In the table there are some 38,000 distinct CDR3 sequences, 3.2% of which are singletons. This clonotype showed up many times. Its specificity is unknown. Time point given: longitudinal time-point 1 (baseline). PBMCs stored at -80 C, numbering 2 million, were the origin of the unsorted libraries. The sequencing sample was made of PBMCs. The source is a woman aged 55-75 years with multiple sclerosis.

The CDR3 DNA follows: TGCAGTGCGGCCCTTCCGGCGAGGGCTACCGGGGAGCTGTTTTTT. The encoded protein is CSAALPARATGELFF. The rearrangement joins TRBV20-1 to TRBJ2-2; D is possibly TRBD2 (5 bases). Germline CDR1 reads DFQATT; CDR2 reads SNEGSKA (reference sequence). Between the trimmed V and J ends, which lost 6 bases and 5 bases, there was a span of 19 bases. The CDR3 has 15 amino acids.